The 27 T cell receptor beta chains given below trace back to one sample, sequenced in a study of human T cells and chemical hapten exposure. Stated time point: patch test 1, 2 weeks after DPC sensitization. The treatment is: therapeutic diphenylcyclopropenone sensitization with weekly scalp DPC. In TCRdb, the RACE reads were re-called with MiXCR into one record per CDR3 protein. The data contain around 190,000 distinct CDR3 sequences, around 20% of them seen just once; the ten biggest clones take up about 7%. The sample here was whole blood, taken in connection with sensitization to the hapten diphenylcyclopropenone (DPC). The receptor set was obtained from a woman in her forties or fifties with alopecia areata. Some clones in this sample may be carry-over from other donors' samples.

The sample holds a few counts of this clonotype. J is TRBJ1-1 and V is TRBV28; D is ambiguous. From germline, CDR1 is MDHEN and CDR2 SYDVKM. Trimming pared 5 bases from V and 0 bases from J, leaving 7 bases between. This CDR3 spans 13 amino acids. The CDR3 sequence is CASSTSVNTEAFF. The CDR3 coding sequence is TGTGCCAGCAGTACCTCAGTGAACACTGAAGCTTTCTTT. The whole variable domain, remainder taken from reference TRBV28 and TRBJ1-1, is DVKVTQSSRYLVKRTGEKVFLECVQDMDHENMFWYRQDPGLGLRLIYFSYDVKMKEKGDIPEGYSVSREKKERFSLILESASTNQTSMYLCASSTSVNTEAFFGQGTRLTVV.

CDR3 amino acids: CASSQIMFTEAFF. The CDR3 DNA reads as TGTGCCAGCAGTCAGATCATGTTCACTGAAGCTTTCTTT. This chain joins TRBV12-3 or TRBV12-4 and TRBJ1-1; D is undetermined. The CDR3 loop spans 13 amino acids. V was cut by 5 bases and J by 4 bases, with 11 bases left in between.

The chain links TRBV5-4 to TRBJ2-3, with 9 bases aligning to TRBD2. The V gene's germline CDR1 is SGHNT and CDR2 YYREEE (reference sequence). The CDR3 sequence is 18 residues long. Trimming took 1 base from V and 3 from J; bases not matched to a gene: 12. The CDR3 DNA is TGTGCCAGCAGCTTGATAGCGGGAGTAGGAGCGGGGACAGATACGCAGTATTTT. It translates to CASSLIAGVGAGTDTQYF.

In its sample, this clonotype was seen once. This chain uses TRBV24-1 with TRBJ2-3; D may be TRBD1 (6 bases). The V end was cut by 1 base, the J end by 4 bases, with 11 bases between. Germline values: CDR1 KGHDR, CDR2 SFDVKD. The CDR3 contains 15 residues. CDR3 bases: TGTGCCACCAGTGATTTCGGAACAGGGTCAGATACGCAGTATTTT. This gives the protein CATSDFGTGSDTQYF.

Only a few counts were recorded for this clonotype. This rearrangement joins TRBV5-1 to TRBJ2-3; 12 bases line up with TRBD2. The V gene end was trimmed by 4 bases and the J gene end by 6 bases; junction bases not matched to a gene: 9. The CDR3 runs to 16 residues. In germline, CDR1 is SGHRS, CDR2 YFSETQ. The CDR3 reads CASSLRTSGIGDTQYF. For the CDR3, the DNA is TGCGCCAGCAGCCTCCGGACTAGCGGGATTGGTGATACGCAGTATTTT.

For this clonotype: This CDR3 is missing its conserved last phenylalanine or tryptophan, likely due to a read error. The genes are TRBV15 and TRBJ1-1; the D is unclear. CDR1 LNHNV and CDR2 YYDKDF come from the germline V gene (reference sequence). Trimming removed 0 bases at V and 11 bases at J, with 16 bases between. The CDR3 consists of 14 residues. Written as DNA, the CDR3 is TGTGCCACCAGCAGAGATGCGGCCTCCGGAAGGGCTTTCTCT. Its translation is CATSRDAASGRAFS.

This clonotype was counted only a few times. This chain uses TRBV12-3 or TRBV12-4 with TRBJ1-3; D remains unclear. The CDR3 is made up of 14 amino acids. V gave up 3 bases and J gave up 1 base, with 7 bases separating them. This CDR3 is CASSFGRSGNTIYF. DNA of the CDR3: TGTGCCAGCAGTTTCGGGAGGTCTGGAAACACCATATATTTT.

The chain combines TRBV29-1 with TRBJ1-2; a weak D match, TRBD1 (5 bases). V lost 4 bases, J lost 4 bases, and 13 bases lay in between. Per the germline V gene, CDR1 is SQVTM and CDR2 is ANQGSEA. The CDR3 spans 13 residues. The DNA for the CDR3 is TGCAGCGTTGGGGGGGGGGTAGGCTATGGCTACACCTTC. Translated: CSVGGGVGYGYTF.

This clonotype was found a few times. This chain uses TRBV29-1 with TRBJ1-4, with 10 positions matching TRBD1. Germline lookup yields CDR1 SQVTM and CDR2 ANQGSEA. The CDR3 length is 17 residues. V lost 6 bases to trimming and J lost 6 bases; unmatched junction nucleotides: 16. CDR3 in DNA: TGCAGCGTCCGAAAGTTCCCCGCGGGGACAGGGGATGAAAAACTGTTTTTT. Its translation is CSVRKFPAGTGDEKLFF.

The chain is built from TRBV7-9 and TRBJ2-1; D unclear. Germline loops: CDR1 SEHNR, CDR2 FQNEAQ (reference sequence). The CDR3 totals 16 residues. V was pared by 1 base and J by 4 bases, with 14 bases between. The CDR3 DNA reads TGTGCCAGCAGCTTAGTAAGAGCGCTTGCTTACAATGAGCAGTTCTTC. It encodes CASSLVRALAYNEQFF.

This clonotype occurred many times. The V gene is TRBV29-1, the J gene TRBJ2-1; no clear D gene. Trimming cost V 7 bases and J 7 bases, with 11 bases left between them. The CDR3 consists of 11 residues. Germline V gene data show CDR1 as SQVTM and CDR2 as ANQGSEA. DNA of the CDR3: TGCAGCGGACTTTGGCGGAATGAGCAGTTCTTC. It specifies CSGLWRNEQFF.

The V call is TRBV3-1, the J call TRBJ2-7; 7 nucleotides align to TRBD1. J was trimmed by 2 bases and V by 3 bases; bases with no gene match: 7. The V gene's germline CDR1 is LGHDT and CDR2 YNNKEL (reference sequence). The CDR3 totals 15 residues. In DNA form, the CDR3 reads TGTGCCAGCAGCCAGCTTCGGGACAGAGCCTACGAGCAGTACTTC. It codes for CASSQLRDRAYEQYF.

About this clonotype itself: A read error may account for a junction end that differs from germline. V is TRBV11-2 and J is TRBJ1-2; possible D gene TRBD1, 5 bases. Germline V gives CDR1 SGHAT, CDR2 FQNNGV. The CDR3 has 15 amino acids. The DNA for the CDR3 is TGTGTCAGCAGCTTAGTTGCAGGGATGGGCTATGGCTACACCTTC. Translating it yields CVSSLVAGMGYGYTF.

The chain combines TRBV2 with TRBJ2-1; 8 bases map to TRBD2. The CDR3 loop spans 15 amino acids. The V and J ends lost 4 bases and 0 bases, in that order; junction bases with no gene match: 2. Germline V gene sequence: CDR1 SNHLY, CDR2 FYNNEI. The CDR3 spells CASSASGSSYNEQFF. The CDR3 coding sequence is TGTGCCAGCAGTGCCAGCGGGAGCTCCTACAATGAGCAGTTCTTC.

This clonotype was found once. This rearrangement joins TRBV30 to TRBJ2-2; D is possibly TRBD2 (5 bases). Germline V gene lookup returns CDR1 GTSNPN and CDR2 SVGIG (reference sequence). The CDR3 spans 12 residues. V lost 1 base and J 6 bases, leaving 6 bases between the germline ends. As DNA, the CDR3 is TGTGCCTGGAGTGCGAGGGCCGGGGAGCTGTTTTTT. It is translated as CAWSARAGELFF.

Here the CDR3 DNA reads TGTGCCAGCAGCGTAGGACTAGCAGCGAACACCGGGGAGCTGTTTTTT. Its translation is CASSVGLAANTGELFF. This chain joins TRBV9 and TRBJ2-2; TRBD2 matches at 7 bases. The length of the CDR3 is 16 residues. Germline CDR1 reads SGDLS; CDR2 reads YYNGEE. V lost 0 bases to trimming and J lost 0 bases; unmatched junction nucleotides: 2.

This clonotype was observed a few times. The gene calls are TRBV29-1 and TRBJ2-5; TRBD1 or TRBD2 may be the D gene (6 bases each). Trimming left V 7 bases short and J 4 bases short, with 22 bases between. The CDR3 has 15 amino acids. Germline V gene data show CDR1 as SQVTM and CDR2 as ANQGSEA. The CDR3 sequence is CSALKMGGAGETQYF. The CDR3 DNA reads as TGCAGCGCTCTCAAGATGGGGGGCGCGGGAGAGACCCAGTACTTC. The whole variable domain, filled in from reference TRBV29-1 and TRBJ2-5, reads SAVISQKPSRDICQRGTSLTIQCQVDSQVTMMFWYRQQPGQSLTLIATANQGSEATYESGFVIDKFPISRPNLTFSTLTVSNMSPEDSSIYLCSALKMGGAGETQYFGPGTRLLVL.

This clonotype was recorded many times. The chain joins TRBV7-2 to TRBJ2-1; 7 nucleotides line up with TRBD2. The germline V gene has CDR1 SGHTA and CDR2 FQGNSA. The CDR3 consists of 14 residues. Trimming cost V 7 bases and J 7 bases; bases outside gene matches: 10. The CDR3 protein is CASTHYPGGNEQFF. DNA for the CDR3: TGTGCCAGCACCCACTACCCCGGGGGGAATGAGCAGTTCTTC. Looking up the rest from reference TRBV7-2 and TRBJ2-1 gives the full variable domain: GAGVSQSPSNKVTEKGKDVELRCDPISGHTALYWYRQSLGQGLEFLIYFQGNSAPDKSGLPSDRFSAERTGGSVSTLTIQRTQQEDSAVYLCASTHYPGGNEQFFGPGTRLTVL.

V is TRBV27 and J is TRBJ2-7, with 8 bases lining up with TRBD2. Per germline, CDR1 MNHEY and CDR2 SMNVEV (reference sequence). CDR3 length: 16 residues. Trimming took 10 bases from V and 2 from J; bases not matched to a gene: 16. The CDR3 reads CATRSLAGRKPYEQYF. The CDR3 DNA sequence: TGTGCCACCAGGAGTTTAGCGGGACGCAAACCCTACGAGCAGTACTTC.

In nucleotides, the CDR3 is TGTGCCAGCAGTCTCGACAGCCCCAAAAACATTCAGTACTTC. It is translated as CASSLDSPKNIQYF. The chain employs TRBV6-2 or TRBV6-3 and TRBJ2-4; weak D call: TRBD1 (5 bases). The CDR3 consists of 14 residues. Germline CDR1 and CDR2: MNHEY and SVGEGT. V lost 5 bases to trimming and J lost 2 bases, with 10 bases between them.

The rearrangement joins TRBV20-1 to TRBJ2-7, with a weak D call TRBD1 (5 bases). V was pared by 0 bases and J by 2 bases, with 14 bases between. There are 15 residues in the CDR3. The germline V gene has CDR1 DFQATT and CDR2 SNEGSKA (reference sequence). The DNA for the CDR3 is TGCAGTGCTAGAGATCCAACAGGCGGAGCCTACGAGCAGTACTTC. Translating it yields CSARDPTGGAYEQYF.

V usage is TRBV2 and J usage is TRBJ2-3; 7 positions agree with TRBD2. The CDR3 consists of 16 residues. Looked up from germline, CDR1 is SNHLY and CDR2 is FYNNEI. V lost 0 bases and J lost 5; bases outside the gene matches: 8. The CDR3: CASSEAGSGSLDTQYF. The CDR3 coding sequence is TGTGCCAGCAGTGAAGCGGGTAGCGGGTCATTAGATACGCAGTATTTT.

This clonotype was counted at least ten times. This chain uses TRBV10-2 with TRBJ2-7; D is perhaps TRBD1 (6 bases). V dropped 3 bases and J dropped 3 bases, with 9 bases sitting between them. The CDR3 is made up of 13 amino acids. Germline V gene data show CDR1 as WSHSY and CDR2 as SAAADI. In DNA form, the CDR3 reads TGCGCCAGCAGTGAAGACAGGATCTACGAGCAGTACTTC. Translation gives CASSEDRIYEQYF.

This clonotype was seen ten or more times. The chain employs TRBV28 and TRBJ1-2; 7 positions agree with TRBD1. V dropped 3 bases and J dropped 7; count of bases not matched to a gene: 14. CDR1 is MDHEN, CDR2 SYDVKM, per germline. The CDR3 is made up of 16 amino acids. The CDR3 region has the DNA TGTGCCAGCAGTTTCGGGGCCAGGGGACAGCACATTGGCTACACCTTC. Its translation is CASSFGARGQHIGYTF.

The chain joins TRBV9 to TRBJ2-1, with TRBD2 matching 10 bases. The CDR3 has 16 amino acids. The trim removed 4 bases at V and 1 base at J, leaving 5 bases unmatched. Germline lookup yields CDR1 SGDLS and CDR2 YYNGEE. The DNA for the CDR3 is TGTGCCAGCAGCCTAGAACTAGCGGGATCCTACAATGAGCAGTTCTTC. It is translated as CASSLELAGSYNEQFF.

J is TRBJ2-5 and V is TRBV4-2; weak D call: TRBD1 (5 bases). V shed 4 bases and J shed 4 bases, with 13 bases lying between them. The V gene's germline CDR1 is LGHNA and CDR2 YNFKEQ. The CDR3 extends over 14 amino acids. CDR3 in amino acids: CASSLGGAVETQYF. In nucleotides, the CDR3 is TGTGCCAGCAGCCTAGGTGGGGCGGTAGAGACCCAGTACTTC.

In regard to this clonotype: A junction boundary mismatches the germline segment, possibly from a read error. This rearrangement joins TRBV5-1 to TRBJ1-5; D is possibly TRBD1 (5 bases). From germline, CDR1 is SGHRS and CDR2 YFSETQ. The CDR3 length is 14 residues. The CDR3 protein is CPSSLEGTGQPQHF. CDR3 sequence (DNA): TGCCCCAGCAGCTTGGAAGGGACTGGTCAGCCCCAGCATTTT. The full variable domain, rest sourced from reference TRBV5-1 and TRBJ1-5, is KAGVTQTPRYLIKTRGQQVTLSCSPISGHRSVSWYQQTPGQGLQFLFEYFSETQRNKGNFPGRFSGRQFSNSRSEMNVSTLELGDSALYLCPSSLEGTGQPQHFGDGTRLSIL.